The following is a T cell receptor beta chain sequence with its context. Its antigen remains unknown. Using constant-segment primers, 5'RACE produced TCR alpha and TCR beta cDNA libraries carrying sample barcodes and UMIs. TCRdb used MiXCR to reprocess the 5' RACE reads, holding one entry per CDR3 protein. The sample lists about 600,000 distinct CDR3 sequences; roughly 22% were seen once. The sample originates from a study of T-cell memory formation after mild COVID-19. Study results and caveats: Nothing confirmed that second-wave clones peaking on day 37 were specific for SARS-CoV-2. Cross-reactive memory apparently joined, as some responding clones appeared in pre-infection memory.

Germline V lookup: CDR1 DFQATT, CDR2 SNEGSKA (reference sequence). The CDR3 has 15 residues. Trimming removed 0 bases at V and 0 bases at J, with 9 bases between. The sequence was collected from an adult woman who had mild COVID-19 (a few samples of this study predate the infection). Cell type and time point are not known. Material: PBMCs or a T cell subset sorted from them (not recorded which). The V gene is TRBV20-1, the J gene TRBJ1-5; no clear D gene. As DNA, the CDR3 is TGCAGTGCTAGAGATCTAGGGAATAGCAATCAGCCCCAGCATTTT. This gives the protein CSARDLGNSNQPQHF.